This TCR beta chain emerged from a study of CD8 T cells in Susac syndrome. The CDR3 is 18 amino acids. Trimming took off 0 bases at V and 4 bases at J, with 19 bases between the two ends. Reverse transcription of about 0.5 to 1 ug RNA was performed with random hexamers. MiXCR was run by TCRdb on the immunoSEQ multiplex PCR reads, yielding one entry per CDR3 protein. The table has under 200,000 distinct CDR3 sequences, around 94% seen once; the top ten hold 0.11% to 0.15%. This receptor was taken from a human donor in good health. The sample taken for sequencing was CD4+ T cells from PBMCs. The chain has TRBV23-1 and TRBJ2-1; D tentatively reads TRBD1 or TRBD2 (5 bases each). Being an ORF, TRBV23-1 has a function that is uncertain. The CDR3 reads CASSQSAFRRGAYNEQFF. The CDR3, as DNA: TGCGCCAGCAGTCAATCAGCATTCCGGAGAGGGGCGTACAATGAGCAGTTCTTC.